A selection of T cell receptor beta chains follows, all from one sample in a study of shared clonotypes between healthy human individuals. Profiled with immunoSEQ multiplex PCR; TCRdb holds only in-frame clones, not every one. The sample has 2,500,000 or so clones; around 90% are singletons. Sequencing input: naive CD4+ T cells sorted from blood. The receptors were sampled from a man younger than 35 in good health. Each CDR3 is given without its conserved first and last residue. Where a row states a size, it is once, few, many or the class of an expanded clone; other rows omit it.

clone_size,v_call,cdr3_aa
.,TRBV30,AWTSGTHTGEKLF
.,TRBV5-5,ASSLLFVAGNTEAF
once,TRBV30,AWSEQTGFYNSPLH
.,TRBV7-9,ASGGQGDYGYT
.,TRBV5-1,ASSPSGIEQY
.,TRBV25-1,ASSDYSAMGPNTGELF
.,TRBV2,ASIRLAGVGEQY
.,TRBV10-3,AISEGTGGTDTQY
once,TRBV11-2,ASSPRDSRTYEQY
once,TRBV25-1,ASSEETDYNSPLH
.,TRBV5-4,ASSQGHNGGTQY
.,TRBV28,ASSTRGGPTEAF
.,TRBV6-5,ASSYLVGGNTEAF
.,TRBV6-5,ASSYDDLYEQY
once,TRBV5-1,ASSTGTATYEQY
once,TRBV7-9,ASSPIGGLTDTQY
.,TRBV30,AWSGTGYQPQH
.,TRBV19,ASSVGQDYEQY
.,TRBV7-3,ASSLAGGRSGANVLT
.,TRBV2,ASSPSAGAGTGELF
.,TRBV30,AWSGAAMDQPQH
.,TRBV5-1,ASSLSGQYGYT
.,TRBV7-2,ASSLQAGGLSYEQY
.,TRBV11-3,ASSSASSTDTQY
.,TRBV28,ASSLWRQGEAQH
.,TRBV6-1,ASSELGNYEQY
.,TRBV19,ASSINRDRFRTEAF
.,TRBV4-1,ASSPTVAGANVLT
.,TRBV19,ASSIQGKMNTEAF
.,TRBV5-6,ASSLAREIIYNEQF
.,TRBV2,ASNQGNWNQPQH
.,TRBV6-5,ASSYSVTGWEQY
.,TRBV9,ASSVGAPSYEQY
once,TRBV10-3,AITQAEGYGYT
.,TRBV7-2,ASSLEPVEDQPQH
once,TRBV7-2,ASSLMIIGSYNEQF
.,TRBV4-1,ASSQVRVETQY
.,TRBV11-3,ASSLGQPNSPLH
.,TRBV5-1,ASSPSGTGELF
.,TRBV5-1,ASSLEGFQAGELF
.,TRBV6-6,ASSYRGRGSTDTQY
.,TRBV6-5,ASSYRGLLMNTEAF
.,TRBV28,ASSIPGRGSYEQY
.,TRBV29-1,SVEVGGLTEAF
.,TRBV7-6,ASSFKTGGNEKLF
.,TRBV14,ASSPTNYGYT
.,TRBV10-1,ASSESVLKYEQY
.,TRBV2,ASNRRETQY
.,TRBV10-1,ASSEASGVDTQY
.,TRBV6-5,ASRGTSETQY
.,TRBV30,AWREQGNTEAF
.,TRBV21-1,ASSKALPFRGAGGETQY